This T cell receptor (beta chain) was found in a study of blood T cells in healthy people across ages. From germline, CDR1 is DFQATT and CDR2 SNEGSKA (reference sequence). CDR3 size: 12 residues. Study-wide points: Donor CMV status was unknown, possibly confounding expanded clonotype changes. Underestimates were what the diversity estimates from one million T cells were considered to be. There were more naive CD4+ cells and higher diversity in long-lived donors than in aged donors.

Of note for this clonotype: What it recognizes is unknown.

Sample-barcoded 5' priming and a J-beta primer mix drove a second PCR of about 6 to 12 cycles. From the 5' RACE reads, TCRdb called clonotypes with MiXCR, one entry per CDR3 protein. This table has around 670,000 distinct CDR3 sequences, roughly 30% appearing once. The rearrangement links TRBV20-1 to TRBJ2-5, with D maybe TRBD1 (5 bases). This receptor was taken from a woman older than 75 in good health. Sequencing was performed on blood. CDR3 amino acids: CSAKIQDNERYF. As DNA, the CDR3 is TGCAGCGCAAAAATACAGGACAATGAGCGGTACTTC.